This passage covers 25 T cell receptor beta chains from one sample sequenced in a study of a mutant IDH1 vaccine in newly diagnosed glioma. Noted time point: baseline, week 1 (first vaccination visit). Treatment specified: pre-vaccination baseline after standard-of-care therapy. Sequencing used immunoSEQ multiplex PCR; TCRdb keeps in-frame clones, though not all of them. The sample yields roughly 50,000 clones, 80% to 90% seen once. This material consisted of PBMCs, taken from a glioma patient treated with radiotherapy, temozolomide or both. The receptors come from a man younger than 30 with glioma.

The CDR3 loop is CASSLEGLAGGPDTQYF. DNA of the CDR3: TGTGCCAGCAGTTTAGAGGGCCTAGCGGGAGGGCCAGATACGCAGTATTTT. V gene TRBV28 combines with J gene TRBJ2-3; TRBD2 aligns across 12 bases. Germline V lookup: CDR1 MDHEN, CDR2 SYDVKM. CDR3 length: 17 amino acids. The ends lost 2 bases at V and 4 bases at J; junction bases unmatched: 7.

This chain connects TRBV27 to TRBJ1-4; the match to TRBD1 covers 8 bases. The CDR3 length is 15 residues. The V gene end was trimmed by 2 bases and the J gene end by 6 bases; junction bases not matched to a gene: 5. Germline loops: CDR1 MNHEY, CDR2 SMNVEV (reference sequence). CDR3 coding DNA: TGTGCCAGCAGTTTAATCAGGGGGCGCCATGAAAAACTGTTTTTT. This codes for CASSLIRGRHEKLFF.

This chain connects TRBV4-3 to TRBJ1-1, with D perhaps TRBD1 (6 bases). The CDR3 is made up of 14 amino acids. V was cut by 0 bases and J by 5 bases, with 10 bases left in between. CDR1 is LGHNA, CDR2 YSLEER, per germline. CDR3 loop: CASSQDQGSTEAFF. The CDR3 coding sequence is TGCGCCAGCAGCCAAGATCAGGGGTCAACTGAAGCTTTCTTT.

The rearrangement joins TRBV5-1 to TRBJ2-1, with no clear D. Deletions cut 2 bases from V and 7 bases from J, with 4 bases between. Germline lookup yields CDR1 SGHRS and CDR2 YFSETQ. The length of the CDR3 is 11 residues. CDR3 nucleotides: TGCGCCAGCAGCTTTCGTAATGAGCAGTTCTTC. Its protein product is CASSFRNEQFF.

The rearrangement joins TRBV6-1 to TRBJ1-5; D possibly corresponds to TRBD1 (5 bases). V lost 2 bases and J 7 bases, leaving 12 bases between the germline ends. The V gene's germline CDR1 is MNHNS and CDR2 SASEGT. This CDR3 region has 14 residues. The CDR3 reads CASSELGVTQPQHF. For the CDR3, the DNA is TGTGCCAGCAGTGAATTGGGGGTGACGCAGCCCCAGCATTTT.

The genes are TRBV5-3 and TRBJ1-1; tentative D call: TRBD1 (5 bases). TRBV5-3 is an open reading frame, and its role is uncertain. Trimming pared 4 bases from V and 2 bases from J, leaving 15 bases between. This CDR3 spans 15 amino acids. The CDR3 nucleotides are TGTGCCAGAAGCCCTGGACACGGGCCAAACACTGAAGCTTTCTTT. Translating gives CARSPGHGPNTEAFF.

This rearrangement joins TRBV5-5 to TRBJ1-1; D unclear. V shed 4 bases and J shed 8 bases, with 15 bases lying between them. CDR1 and CDR2 from the germline V gene are SGHKS and YYEKEE (reference sequence). The CDR3 runs to 13 residues. The CDR3 sequence: CASSLHSIAEAFF. DNA of the CDR3: TGTGCCAGCAGCCTACATAGTATCGCCGAAGCTTTCTTT.

The chain employs TRBV10-3 and TRBJ2-3; 10 bases match TRBD2. CDR1 is ENHRY, CDR2 SYGVKD, per germline. Unmatched junction bases numbered 8, after V lost 9 bases and J lost 5 bases. The CDR3 loop spans 14 amino acids. The CDR3 here is CAIRTSGPKDTQYF. Written as DNA, the CDR3 is TGTGCCATTAGGACTAGCGGCCCCAAAGATACGCAGTATTTT.

This chain connects TRBV14 to TRBJ2-3; 7 nucleotides line up with TRBD2. Germline V gene lookup returns CDR1 SGHDN and CDR2 FVKESK. The J segment lost 5 bases and the V segment lost 0 bases, leaving 8 bases of the junction unmatched. The CDR3 contains 16 residues. CDR3 amino acids: CASSQDPGLVGDTQYF. The CDR3 DNA follows: TGTGCCAGCAGCCAAGATCCAGGACTAGTAGGAGATACGCAGTATTTT.

This clone appeared a single time. The chain recombines TRBV7-2 with TRBJ1-1, with 7 nucleotides matching TRBD1. The CDR3 length is 16 residues. CDR1 and CDR2 (germline): SGHTA, FQGNSA. The J segment lost 0 bases and the V segment lost 4 bases, leaving 8 bases of the junction unmatched. The CDR3 nucleotides read TGTGCCAGCAGCTCCCGGGACAGACTAATGAACACTGAAGCTTTCTTT. This translates into CASSSRDRLMNTEAFF. Full variable domain (remainder filled in from reference TRBV7-2 and TRBJ1-1): GAGVSQSPSNKVTEKGKDVELRCDPISGHTALYWYRQSLGQGLEFLIYFQGNSAPDKSGLPSDRFSAERTGGSVSTLTIQRTQQEDSAVYLCASSSRDRLMNTEAFFGQGTRLTVV.

The chain carries TRBV18 and TRBJ1-5; 11 bases fit TRBD1. V shed 3 bases and J 5 bases; nucleotides not matched to a gene: 6. This CDR3 spans 16 amino acids. Germline CDR1 KGHSH, CDR2 LQKENI. In DNA, the CDR3 is TGTGCCAGCTCACCGCTACCGGGACAGGGGGATCAGCCCCAGCATTTT. Its protein product is CASSPLPGQGDQPQHF.

V gene TRBV25-1 combines with J gene TRBJ1-3; D is unclear. This CDR3 is 16 amino acids long. The germline V gene has CDR1 MGHDK and CDR2 SYGVNS. Trimming shortened V by 1 base and J by 4 bases, and 14 bases separated the two germline ends. CDR3 residues: CASSESRAAQGNTIYF. DNA of the CDR3: TGTGCCAGCAGTGAATCGAGGGCGGCCCAAGGAAACACCATATATTTT.

This clone has only one observation. The CDR3 sequence: CASTNGEKLFF. Written as DNA, the CDR3 is TGTGCCAGCACCAACGGTGAAAAACTGTTTTTT. The V call is TRBV9, the J call TRBJ1-4; D remains unclear. V lost 6 bases and J lost 7, with 7 bases in between. Germline assignment: CDR1 SGDLS and CDR2 YYNGEE. The CDR3 has 11 amino acids. The full variable domain, rest sourced from reference TRBV9 and TRBJ1-4, is DSGVTQTPKHLITATGQRVTLRCSPRSGDLSVYWYQQSLDQGLQFLIQYYNGEERAKGNILERFSAQQFPDLHSELNLSSLELGDSALYFCASTNGEKLFFGSGTQLSVL.

This chain uses TRBV18 with TRBJ1-5; tentatively, D is TRBD1 (5 bases). Trimming removed 3 bases from V and 7 bases from J, with 16 bases in between. Per germline, CDR1 KGHSH and CDR2 LQKENI. The CDR3 loop spans 15 amino acids. CDR3 in DNA: TGTGCCAGCTCACCGCTAGGGGACGGTAGCCAGCCCCAGCATTTT. Its protein is CASSPLGDGSQPQHF. The full variable domain, completed using reference TRBV18 and TRBJ1-5, is NAGVMQNPRHLVRRRGQEARLRCSPMKGHSHVYWYRQLPEEGLKFMVYLQKENIIDESGMPKERFSAEFPKEGPSILRIQQVVRGDSAAYFCASSPLGDGSQPQHFGDGTRLSIL.

The V and J genes are TRBV27 and TRBJ2-4; 7 nucleotides agree with TRBD1. The germline gives CDR1 MNHEY, CDR2 SMNVEV (reference sequence). V dropped 5 bases and J dropped 0; count of bases not matched to a gene: 4. The CDR3 covers 15 residues. CDR3 sequence reads: CASSPDRVAKNIQYF. Here the CDR3 DNA reads TGTGCCAGCAGTCCCGACAGGGTAGCCAAAAACATTCAGTACTTC.

The V call is TRBV18, the J call TRBJ1-2; D ambiguous. The CDR3 has 13 residues. Germline CDR1 and CDR2: KGHSH and LQKENI. Trimming removed 6 bases at V and 4 bases at J, with 12 bases between. For the CDR3, the DNA is TGTGCCAGCTCCCGGGAGGGCTCCTATGGCTACACCTTC. Translating gives CASSREGSYGYTF. Full variable domain (missing parts from reference TRBV18 and TRBJ1-2): NAGVMQNPRHLVRRRGQEARLRCSPMKGHSHVYWYRQLPEEGLKFMVYLQKENIIDESGMPKERFSAEFPKEGPSILRIQQVVRGDSAAYFCASSREGSYGYTFGSGTRLTVV.

V is TRBV5-6 and J is TRBJ2-3, with 8 bases identical to TRBD1. There are 15 residues in the CDR3. Looked up from germline, CDR1 is SGHDT and CDR2 is YYEEEE. J lost 7 bases, V lost 2 bases, and 9 bases had no gene match. The CDR3 coding sequence is TGTGCCAGCAGCTTTGGCAGGGGGCACGCCAATACGCAGTATTTT. Protein product: CASSFGRGHANTQYF.

The CDR3 is CASTTGPSYNEQFF. The CDR3 region has the DNA TGTGCCAGCACCACAGGTCCTTCCTACAATGAGCAGTTCTTC. The chain employs TRBV11-2 and TRBJ2-1; possible D gene TRBD1, 5 bases. CDR3 length: 14 amino acids. The V end was cut by 7 bases, the J end by 1 base, with 11 bases between. Per the germline V gene, CDR1 is SGHAT and CDR2 is FQNNGV.

This chain joins TRBV7-3 and TRBJ1-1, with D tentatively TRBD1 (5 bases). The CDR3 consists of 13 residues. In germline, CDR1 is SGHTA, CDR2 FQGTGA. Trimming removed 4 bases from V and 6 bases from J, with 12 bases in between. The CDR3 region has the DNA TGTGCCAGCAGCTCCAGACAGACGGCTGAAGCTTTCTTT. This codes for CASSSRQTAEAFF.

The gene calls are TRBV4-2 and TRBJ2-7, with D perhaps TRBD1 or TRBD2 (5 bases each). CDR3 length equals 16 residues. Germline loops: CDR1 LGHNA, CDR2 YNFKEQ. V was clipped by 0 bases and J by 4 bases, with 16 bases between them. CDR3 sequence (DNA): TGTGCCAGCAGCCAAGAAGGGACGGTCGCGACTTACGAGCAGTACTTC. Its protein product is CASSQEGTVATYEQYF.

This chain connects TRBV4-3 to TRBJ1-2, with D unclear. CDR1 is LGHNA, CDR2 YSLEER, per germline. Trimming removed 0 bases from V and 2 bases from J, with 13 bases in between. The CDR3 runs 16 residues. CDR3 in amino acids: CASSQEGLRYNYGYTF. The CDR3 DNA is TGCGCCAGCAGCCAAGAGGGCCTCAGGTACAACTATGGCTACACCTTC.

This clone has more than one count but fewer than ten. V and J are TRBV11-3 and TRBJ1-4; no definite D call. The V and J ends lost 11 bases and 8 bases respectively, with 15 bases between them. Per germline, CDR1 SGHNT and CDR2 YENEEA. The CDR3 is made up of 12 amino acids. CDR3 DNA: TGTGCCGGCGGGGTTGCGGCCGAAAAACTGTTTTTT. Residues: CAGGVAAEKLFF.

The chain employs TRBV11-3 and TRBJ1-1; 8 nucleotides agree with TRBD1. CDR1 is SGHNT and CDR2 is YENEEA in the germline V gene. CDR3 length: 14 residues. V lost 5 bases and J lost 5; bases outside the gene matches: 7. The CDR3 loop reads CASSRQGRGTEAFF. As DNA, the CDR3 is TGTGCCAGCAGCCGACAGGGGAGGGGGACTGAAGCTTTCTTT.

The chain couples TRBV14 to TRBJ2-7; D is undetermined. There are 13 residues in the CDR3. Trimming took off 2 bases at V and 0 bases at J, with 5 bases between the two ends. CDR1 is SGHDN, CDR2 FVKESK, per germline. The CDR3, as DNA: TGTGCCAGCAGCCAACTTAGCTCCTACGAGCAGTACTTC. Its translation: CASSQLSSYEQYF. The variable domain in full, completed from reference TRBV14 and TRBJ2-7, reads EAGVTQFPSHSVIEKGQTVTLRCDPISGHDNLYWYRRVMGKEIKFLLHFVKESKQDESGMPNNRFLAERTGGTYSTLKVQPAELEDSGVYFCASSQLSSYEQYFGPGTRLTVT.

This clone was seen just once. This CDR3 is CASSLTGATIYF. The CDR3 nucleotides read TGTGCCAGCAGCTTAACGGGGGCCACCATATATTTT. V is TRBV7-9 and J is TRBJ1-3; tentatively, D is TRBD1 (6 bases). CDR3 length equals 12 residues. Trimming left V 2 bases short and J 9 bases short, with 8 bases between. Germline V gene sequence: CDR1 SEHNR, CDR2 FQNEAQ (reference sequence).